This T cell receptor (beta chain) was documented in a study of blood T cells in healthy people across ages. Study-level information: For every two T cells, template switching captured about one barcoded beta molecule.

This clonotype was counted only a few times. Combining a sample-barcoded 5' primer with a J-beta primer mix, a second PCR ran for about 7 to 11 cycles. All cDNA molecules were each tagged by a template-switch adaptor with 12 random nucleotides. One entry per CDR3 protein results from TCRdb running MiXCR on the 5' RACE reads. The table includes hundreds of thousands of distinct CDR3 sequences, roughly three fifths detected once. Every sample yielded at least 6.5 million isolated PBMCs. Germline V CDR1 and CDR2: SGHRS, YFSETQ. This CDR3 has 14 residues. Trimming pared 4 bases from V and 6 bases from J, leaving 15 bases between.

V and J are TRBV5-1 and TRBJ2-3; D possibly corresponds to TRBD1 (7 bases). The receptor was derived from a man aged 35 to 55 in good health. Sequenced: blood. This chain's CDR3 is CASSAGQTRDTQYF. In DNA form, the CDR3 reads TGCGCCAGCAGCGCGGGACAGACGCGGGATACGCAGTATTTT. Supplemented by reference TRBV5-1 and TRBJ2-3, the full variable domain reads KAGVTQTPRYLIKTRGQQVTLSCSPISGHRSVSWYQQTPGQGLQFLFEYFSETQRNKGNFPGRFSGRQFSNSRSEMNVSTLELGDSALYLCASSAGQTRDTQYFGPGTRLTVL.